This TCR beta chain emerged from a study of shared clonotypes between healthy human individuals (dated by TCRdb to the early 2020s). For the study in its entirety: Three men and two women, aged 18 to 49 years, made up the cohort. To increase sequencing depth and limit assay-specific biases, TCR repertoire library preparation and sequencing were carried out by different laboratories using diverse techniques. Blood TCR repertoires of about 5 healthy adults were deeply sequenced to estimate repertoire size and the extent of clonotype sharing between individuals. For each donor, three plates each were used for CD4 naive and CD4 memory, two plates were used for CD8 naive, and one plate was used for CD8 memory. Between about 0.9 and 10 billion PBMCs per donor were obtained by leukapheresis.

The junction shows trimming of 4 bases on V and 4 bases on J, plus 9 bases between the germline ends. From its cysteine to its phenylalanine, the CDR3 spans 12 amino acids. Solely the CDR3 DNA is kept, with 36 bases framed from the first base. CDR1 and CDR2 are drawn from the germline V gene: SGHDT, YYEEEE. Details on this clone: Its antigen has not been determined. The input lacks base qualities; no much larger clone sits a single base away.

Points the paper makes about the study in general: Larger estimated clonotype richness was generally found for naive subsets than for memory subsets. Because the study included a small number of donors, the genetic and exposure-history diversity represented was limited. Sampling was restricted to blood, and TCR repertoires in tissue are likely to differ from TCR repertoires in blood. Pairwise subsampling led to the expectation that sequencing depth would affect the degree of clonotype sharing among donors. Across a handful of donors, approximately 4.9% of naive CD4, 3.5% of naive CD8, 2.3% of memory CD4, and 0.3% to 0.45% of memory CD8 clonotypes were shared. Higher generation probabilities were observed for clonotypes shared by all four sorted-subset donors than for non-shared clonotypes. Rarefaction of sorted-subset datasets indicated incomplete sequencing despite the large sequencing depth.

The donors were healthy, HIV-negative adults who had no recently reported acute infections or vaccinations. Every donor was a Caucasian adult living in Nashville, Tennessee, USA. CD4+ T cells were enriched by magnetic negative selection; naive cells were then positively selected on CD45RA, and the negative fraction formed the memory subset. Blood was obtained by leukapheresis, after which PBMCs were separated by Ficoll-Histopaque density gradient centrifugation and cryopreserved in liquid nitrogen vapor phase. Analytical flow cytometry was used to check the purity and quantity of each magnetically sorted T cell population. Genomic DNA was isolated from each sorted fraction and quantified by UV absorbance on a Nanodrop 2000c. Using the deep immunoSEQ assay, TCR CDR3 regions were amplified from genomic DNA by multiplex PCR. Extracted genomic DNA from each cell subset was distributed evenly across all wells of several immunoSEQ 96-well plates, and each plate was treated as a replicate. For sorted subsets, each replicate PCR was loaded with about 200 ng genomic DNA, equivalent to 25,000 to 35,000 T cell genomes. Purified libraries were quantified with a Qubit 3.0 fluorometer, sized on a Bioanalyzer 2100, and re-quantified with the KAPA Library Quantification kit. Each immunoSEQ 96-well plate was sequenced on its own single-read 150-cycle Illumina NextSeq 550 flow cell. Per the source publication's procedure: Because the immunoSEQ output held only junctional sequences and lacked quality scores, the filtering could not match the filtering applied to full-length reads. Sequences were annotated with PyIR, a Python wrapper for IgBLAST v1.9, using IMGT germline references to assign V/J genes and CDR3. Reads were filtered out if the reads had weak V/J assignments (E-value above 1e-6), no CDR3, stop codons, out-of-frame junctions, or ambiguous translated residues. V3J clonotypes were defined as sequences sharing an identical inferred V gene, J gene, and CDR3 amino acid sequence. Percentage overlap between repertoires was calculated by dividing the number of shared unique clonotypes by the size of the smaller repertoire. Three approaches were used to assess repertoire richness: RTK rarefaction, the Chao1 estimator, and Recon v2.1 estimates of unobserved clonotypes. Generation probabilities for all TCRbeta clonotypes obtained by the gDNA method from a few donors were computed using OLGA. Drawn from immuneACCESS, this table holds only the in-frame rearrangements with V and J called that TCRdb kept. Clones are partly lost; checked studies trace under half to an unresolved V gene and leave the rest unexplained. That table supplies the V and J calls and clone size; D and trimming were determined from the DNA. In this sample the table shows some 2,400,000 clones, 90% to 97% of which occur a single time. Of the sample, about 0.13% falls within the top ten clones.

The sequence joins TRBV5-6 to TRBJ2-7, with a tentative D gene TRBD1 over 5 matching bases. The source of this sequence is a young man in good health. The specimen sequenced was naive CD4+ T cells sorted from blood. Interpreted using the paper, the cell subset or site label stands for: CD45RA+ positively selected. The CDR3 reads CASSLQEYEQYF. Here is the DNA: TGTGCCAGCAGCCTACAGGAGTACGAGCAGTACTTC.